Below are 25 T cell receptor beta chains sequenced from a single sample in a study of molecular identifiers for immune sequencing clone quantification (dated by TCRdb to the late 2010s). Library creation used PCR. Sequencing instrument: NextSeq 500. The public reads were run again by TCRdb, first through fastp at Q25 and then through MiXCR, and only productive beta chains were kept. When rows share a CDR3 protein, they turn into one entry using the most common DNA and genes. Recorded for this sample are 490,000 or so distinct CDR3 sequences; roughly 24% of them occurred a single time. The ten largest clones represent just over 0.75% of the sample. Sequencing used naive CD8+ T cells from blood, with Jurkat cell RNA spiked in. This specimen's cell subset or site label, per the study, means: FACS-sorted CD8+CD4-CCR7+CD45RA+ naive T cells. These receptors were collected from a human donor in good health. Some libraries in this study had Jurkat cell RNA spiked in.

The table lists this clonotype with a few counts. The conserved phenylalanine or tryptophan is not found at the CDR3 terminus, so this likely reflects a read error. The limits of the CDR3 on the DNA are not certain, so only TCRdb's listed CDR3 is given. The chain carries TRBV4-1 and TRBJ1-2; whether TRBD1, the table's D call, matches the DNA was not checked. The length of the CDR3 is 12 amino acids, counting both ends. Germline lookup yields CDR1 MGHRA and CDR2 YSYEKL. The CDR3 reads CASSQGAGVLTI.

The chain employs TRBV14 and TRBJ1-1; 8 bases fit TRBD1. CDR1 SGHDN and CDR2 FVKESK come from the germline V gene. After removal of 4 bases from V and 7 bases from J, the junction contained 5 bases not matched to a gene. The CDR3 sequence is 13 residues long. This CDR3 reads CASSLPTGVEAFF. CDR3 in DNA: TGTGCCAGCAGCCTACCGACAGGGGTTGAAGCTTTCTTT.

This clonotype was observed a handful of times. This chain joins TRBV2 and TRBJ1-2, with TRBD1 identical over 12 bases. The CDR3 runs to 19 residues. Germline V gives CDR1 SNHLY, CDR2 FYNNEI. After removal of 1 base from V and 4 bases from J, the junction contained 13 bases not matched to a gene. CDR3 amino acids: CASSEGVGTGGYSIYGYTF. The CDR3 coding sequence is TGTGCCAGCAGTGAAGGGGTCGGGACAGGGGGCTATAGCATCTATGGCTACACCTTC.

The CDR3: CASSGGLRSYNEQFF. CDR3 in DNA: TGTGCCAGCAGCGGCGGCTTACGCTCCTACAATGAGCAGTTCTTC. The rearrangement links TRBV7-3 to TRBJ2-1; D gene uncertain. Trimming left V 5 bases short and J 0 bases short, with 11 bases between. Per the germline V gene, CDR1 is SGHTA and CDR2 is FQGTGA. The length of the CDR3 is 15 residues.

The chain has TRBV30 and TRBJ2-1, with unresolved D. V gave up 2 bases and J gave up 3 bases, with 11 bases separating them. CDR1 is GTSNPN, CDR2 SVGIG, per germline (reference sequence). CDR3 length equals 14 residues. CDR3 sequence: CAWSLGFDYNEQFF. In nucleotides, the CDR3 is TGTGCCTGGAGTCTCGGGTTCGACTACAATGAGCAGTTCTTC. Based on the CDR3 plus reference TRBV30 and TRBJ2-1, the full variable domain is SQTIHQWPATLVQPVGSPLSLECTVEGTSNPNLYWYRQAAGRGLQLLFYSVGIGQISSEVPQNLSASRPQDRQFILSSKKLLLSDSGFYLCAWSLGFDYNEQFFGPGTRLTVL.

In this sample, this clonotype turned up many times. The chain links TRBV7-9 to TRBJ2-7; D gene uncertain. Trimming cost V 1 base and J 5 bases, with 9 bases left between them. The length of the CDR3 is 13 residues. From germline, CDR1 is SEHNR and CDR2 FQNEAQ (reference sequence). DNA for the CDR3: TGTGCCAGCAGCTTAGTGTGGTCCGACGAGCAGTACTTC. This codes for CASSLVWSDEQYF.

This clonotype has a handful of counts. The gene calls are TRBV20-1 and TRBJ2-3; 7 nucleotides match TRBD2. Germline values: CDR1 DFQATT, CDR2 SNEGSKA (reference sequence). After removal of 1 base from V and 3 bases from J, the junction contained 7 bases not matched to a gene. This CDR3 comprises 15 residues. The CDR3 DNA reads TGCAGTGCTAGAGTCTCCCCACTAGCGACAGATACGCAGTATTTT. It translates to CSARVSPLATDTQYF.

The V call is TRBV27, the J call TRBJ1-2, with TRBD1 matching over 9 bases. The CDR3 totals 14 residues. The ends lost 3 bases at V and 8 bases at J; junction bases unmatched: 7. Per germline, CDR1 MNHEY and CDR2 SMNVEV (reference sequence). CDR3 residues: CASSFLTGGLGYTF. CDR3 nucleotides: TGTGCCAGCAGTTTCTTGACAGGGGGACTCGGCTACACCTTC.

The table lists this clonotype with many counts. The chain employs TRBV14 and TRBJ2-5; D gene uncertain. The CDR3 covers 13 residues. The ends were cut back, 4 bases at V and 3 bases at J, with 9 bases in the middle. The V gene's germline CDR1 is SGHDN and CDR2 FVKESK. CDR3 DNA sequence: TGTGCCAGCAGCCCTCCAGCAGAAGAGACCCAGTACTTC. Translated: CASSPPAEETQYF. Full variable domain (rest looked up from reference TRBV14 and TRBJ2-5): EAGVTQFPSHSVIEKGQTVTLRCDPISGHDNLYWYRRVMGKEIKFLLHFVKESKQDESGMPNNRFLAERTGGTYSTLKVQPAELEDSGVYFCASSPPAEETQYFGPGTRLLVL.

Turning to this clonotype: The junction departs from germline at one end; a sequencing error may be responsible. This chain links TRBV4-3 with TRBJ1-5, with 7 bases fitting TRBD1. Germline values: CDR1 LGHNA, CDR2 YSLEER. This CDR3 is 15 amino acids long. CDR3 region: CASSQSGTANPPQHF. The DNA of the CDR3 is TGCGCCAGCAGCCAGTCCGGGACAGCCAATCCGCCCCAGCATTTT.

About this clonotype: A much larger clone sits a single nucleotide away, making a read error possible. The genes are TRBV3-1 and TRBJ1-3; the D is unclear. The V end lost 0 bases, the J end lost 0 bases, and 9 bases lay between the germline ends. Germline V gene sequence: CDR1 LGHDT, CDR2 YNNKEL (reference sequence). This CDR3 contains 16 residues. CDR3 protein: CASSQDTETSGNTIYF. The CDR3 DNA reads as TGTGCCAGCAGCCAAGATACAGAGACCTCTGGAAACACCATATATTTT.

As regards this clonotype: A read error may explain this, as a much larger clone is one base away. The V gene is TRBV29-1, the J gene TRBJ2-1; D may be TRBD1 or TRBD2 (7 bases each). CDR1 is SQVTM and CDR2 is ANQGSEA in the germline V gene. The CDR3 covers 13 residues. The germline V and J ends were trimmed by 3 bases and 14 bases, with 20 bases remaining between them. CDR3 loop: CSVDTTGSREEFF. The CDR3 nucleotides read TGCAGCGTTGACACGACAGGGTCCCGGGAGGAGTTCTTC.

This chain links TRBV7-9 with TRBJ2-7, with 7 bases fitting TRBD2. This CDR3 contains 17 residues. V lost 3 bases to trimming and J lost 2 bases; unmatched junction nucleotides: 13. Germline CDR1 reads SEHNR; CDR2 reads FQNEAQ (reference sequence). The CDR3 sequence: CASSLGRGGVNPYEQYF. CDR3 bases: TGTGCCAGCAGCTTGGGCCGTGGGGGGGTTAACCCCTACGAGCAGTACTTC.

This clonotype was counted many times. This chain connects TRBV6-5 to TRBJ2-1; no firm D call. The CDR3 sequence is 11 residues long. Germline assignment: CDR1 MNHEY and CDR2 SVGAGI. The V end lost 7 bases, the J end lost 6 bases, and 7 bases lay between the germline ends. The CDR3 nucleotides read TGTGCCAGCACCCAAGGCAATGAGCAGTTCTTC. The encoded protein is CASTQGNEQFF.

This clonotype showed up just a few times. The chain links TRBV6-1 to TRBJ1-1; no firm D call. This CDR3 is 17 amino acids long. Germline V gene sequence: CDR1 MNHNS, CDR2 SASEGT. The V and J ends lost 4 bases and 7 bases respectively, with 25 bases between them. CDR3: CASSAPQDGMSFDEAFF. The CDR3 coding sequence is TGTGCCAGCAGTGCGCCTCAGGACGGTATGAGCTTTGATGAAGCTTTCTTT.

About this clonotype itself: A much larger clone is a single base away; this may be a read error. The rearrangement joins TRBV13 to TRBJ2-2; the D call may be TRBD1 or TRBD2 (5 bases each). Germline V gives CDR1 PRHDT, CDR2 FYEKMQ (reference sequence). This CDR3 contains 15 residues. The CDR3 protein is CASTKRAVGTGELLF. The CDR3 DNA sequence: TGTGCCAGCACCAAAAGAGCGGTGGGGACCGGGGAGCTGCTTTTT.

This clonotype was seen repeatedly, ten times or more. The rearrangement joins TRBV7-9 to TRBJ2-3; 7 nucleotides match TRBD2. The CDR3 runs to 15 residues. From germline, CDR1 is SEHNR and CDR2 FQNEAQ (reference sequence). V lost 5 bases to trimming and J lost 5 bases; unmatched junction nucleotides: 10. CDR3 region: CASSPPRGSIDTQYF. In DNA, the CDR3 is TGTGCCAGCAGCCCACCGCGGGGGTCTATAGATACGCAGTATTTT.

The rearrangement joins TRBV5-1 to TRBJ2-7; 7 bases are shared with TRBD1. Looked up from germline, CDR1 is SGHRS and CDR2 is YFSETQ. J lost 3 bases, V lost 0 bases, and 3 bases had no gene match. This CDR3 contains 14 residues. The CDR3 nucleotides are TGCGCCAGCAGCTTGGTGGCAGGGGGCTACGAGCAGTACTTC. It yields the protein CASSLVAGGYEQYF.

Of note for this clonotype: At one of its ends the junction is not consistent with the germline gene, which may arise from a read error. The CDR3 here is CASNIGFYNEQFF. Here the CDR3 DNA reads TGTGCCAGTAATATAGGCTTTTACAATGAGCAGTTCTTC. The gene calls are TRBV19 and TRBJ2-1; D is unclear. From germline, CDR1 is LNHDA and CDR2 SQIVND (reference sequence). The CDR3 loop spans 13 amino acids.

Notes on this clonotype: Given a much more abundant clone one base away, this may be a read error. The chain uses TRBV5-6 and TRBJ2-7; no reliable D call. The CDR3 sequence is 14 residues long. Germline assignment: CDR1 SGHDT and CDR2 YYEEEE. DNA of the CDR3: TGTGCCAGCAGCGGAGCTGGGAACTCCTACGGGCAGTACTTC. It translates to CASSGAGNSYGQYF. Full variable domain (outside the CDR3, taken from reference TRBV5-6 and TRBJ2-7): DAGVTQSPTHLIKTRGQQVTLRCSPKSGHDTVSWYQQALGQGPQFIFQYYEEEERQRGNFPDRFSGHQFPNYSSELNVNALLLGDSALYLCASSGAGNSYGQYFGPGTRLTVT.

This clonotype has at least ten counts. The gene calls are TRBV6-2 or TRBV6-3 and TRBJ1-5; D might be TRBD1 (6 bases). The CDR3 extends over 14 amino acids. CDR1 and CDR2 from the germline V gene are MNHEY and SVGEGT. Between the trimmed V and J ends, which lost 6 bases and 5 bases, there was a span of 14 bases. In DNA form, the CDR3 reads TGTGCCAGCAGCCGTACGGGGGCTTATCAGCCCCAGCATTTT. It encodes CASSRTGAYQPQHF.

This clonotype was detected many times. The CDR3 is CASSEYSGGASTDTQYF. The CDR3 nucleotides are TGTGCCAGCAGTGAATACAGCGGGGGCGCTAGCACAGATACGCAGTATTTT. This chain connects TRBV2 to TRBJ2-3, with 8 bases matching TRBD2. CDR3 length equals 17 residues. V lost 2 bases, J lost 0 bases, and 7 bases stayed unmatched. Germline values: CDR1 SNHLY, CDR2 FYNNEI.

The CDR3, as DNA: TGTGCCAGTAGTATAGGGGCAGGGTATCTGGCCGGGGAGCTGTTTTTT. Its protein product is CASSIGAGYLAGELFF. The V gene is TRBV19, the J gene TRBJ2-2, with D maybe TRBD1 (5 bases). The CDR3 length is 16 residues. The germline V gene encodes CDR1 LNHDA and CDR2 SQIVND (reference sequence). Trimming took 1 base from V and 6 from J, leaving 15 bases between them.

There are many counts of this clonotype. The chain recombines TRBV12-3 or TRBV12-4 with TRBJ1-1; 7 bases line up with TRBD1. Losses at the gene ends were 6 bases for V and 6 bases for J; bases not matched to a gene: 13. The CDR3 spans 15 residues. CDR3 loop: CASSAQGGPYSEAFF. CDR3 in DNA: TGTGCCAGCAGCGCCCAGGGGGGTCCTTATTCTGAAGCTTTCTTT.

The chain combines TRBV24-1 with TRBJ2-2, with D possibly TRBD1 on 5 matching bases. The CDR3 runs 14 residues. Trimming pared 0 bases from V and 6 bases from J, leaving 7 bases between. Germline CDR1 and CDR2: KGHDR and SFDVKD. The CDR3 DNA reads as TGTGCCACCAGTGATTTGCCCAGGGCCGGGGAGCTGTTTTTT. Amino acid sequence: CATSDLPRAGELFF.